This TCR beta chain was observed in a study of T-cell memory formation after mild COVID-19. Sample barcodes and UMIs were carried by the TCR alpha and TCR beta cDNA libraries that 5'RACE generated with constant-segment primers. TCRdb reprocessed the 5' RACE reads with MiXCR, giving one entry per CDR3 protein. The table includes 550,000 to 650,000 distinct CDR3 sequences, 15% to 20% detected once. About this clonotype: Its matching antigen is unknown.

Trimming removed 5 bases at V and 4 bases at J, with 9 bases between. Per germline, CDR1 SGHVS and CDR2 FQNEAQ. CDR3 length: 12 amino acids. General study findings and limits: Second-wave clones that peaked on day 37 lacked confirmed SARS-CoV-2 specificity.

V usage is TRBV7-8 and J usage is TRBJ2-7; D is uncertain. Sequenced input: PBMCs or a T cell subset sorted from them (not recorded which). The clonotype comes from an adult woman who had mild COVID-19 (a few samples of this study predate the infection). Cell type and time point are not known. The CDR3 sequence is CASSQSWYEQYF. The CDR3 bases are TGTGCCAGCAGCCAAAGCTGGTACGAGCAGTACTTC.